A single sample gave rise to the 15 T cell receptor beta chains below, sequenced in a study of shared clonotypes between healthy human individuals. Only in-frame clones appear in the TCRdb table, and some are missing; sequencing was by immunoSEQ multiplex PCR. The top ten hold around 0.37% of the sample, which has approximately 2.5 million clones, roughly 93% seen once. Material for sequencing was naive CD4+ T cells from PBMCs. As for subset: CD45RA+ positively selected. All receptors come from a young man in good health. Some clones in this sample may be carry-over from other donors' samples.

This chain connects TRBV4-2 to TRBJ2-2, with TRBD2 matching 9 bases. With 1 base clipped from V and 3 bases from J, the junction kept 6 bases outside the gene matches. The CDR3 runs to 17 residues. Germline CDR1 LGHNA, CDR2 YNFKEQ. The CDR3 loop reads CASSQGQAGGDTGELFF. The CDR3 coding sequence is TGTGCCAGCAGCCAAGGGCAGGCGGGGGGGGACACCGGGGAGCTGTTTTTT.

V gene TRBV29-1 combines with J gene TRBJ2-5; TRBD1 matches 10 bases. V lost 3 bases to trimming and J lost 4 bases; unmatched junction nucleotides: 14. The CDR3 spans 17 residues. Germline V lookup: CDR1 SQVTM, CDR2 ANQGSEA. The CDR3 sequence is CSVDYPWGQGRRETQYF. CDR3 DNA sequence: TGCAGCGTTGATTACCCATGGGGACAGGGGAGGAGAGAGACCCAGTACTTC.

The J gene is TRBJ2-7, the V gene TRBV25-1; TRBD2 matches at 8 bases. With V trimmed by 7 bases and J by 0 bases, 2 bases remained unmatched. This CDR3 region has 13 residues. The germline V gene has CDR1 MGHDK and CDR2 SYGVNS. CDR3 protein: CASTGTSSYEQYF. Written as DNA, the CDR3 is TGTGCCAGCACCGGGACTAGCTCCTACGAGCAGTACTTC.

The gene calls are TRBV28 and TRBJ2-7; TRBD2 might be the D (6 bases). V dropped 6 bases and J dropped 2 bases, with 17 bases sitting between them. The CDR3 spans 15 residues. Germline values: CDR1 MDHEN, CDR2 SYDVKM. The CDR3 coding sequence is TGTGCCAGCAGAGGAGGGACTCTCCTCACCTACGAGCAGTACTTC. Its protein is CASRGGTLLTYEQYF.

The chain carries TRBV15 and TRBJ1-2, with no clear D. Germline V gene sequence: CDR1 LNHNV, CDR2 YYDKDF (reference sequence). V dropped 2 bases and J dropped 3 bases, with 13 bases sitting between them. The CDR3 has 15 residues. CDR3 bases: TGTGCCACCAGCAGAAGGACGGCCGACGACTATGGCTACACCTTC. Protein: CATSRRTADDYGYTF.

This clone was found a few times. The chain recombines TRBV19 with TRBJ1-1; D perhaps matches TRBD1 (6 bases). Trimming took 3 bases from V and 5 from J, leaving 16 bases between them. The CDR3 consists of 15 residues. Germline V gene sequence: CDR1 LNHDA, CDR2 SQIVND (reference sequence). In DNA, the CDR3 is TGTGCCAGTAGTATTCTCCCAGGGGCGAGAACTGAAGCTTTCTTT. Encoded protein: CASSILPGARTEAFF.

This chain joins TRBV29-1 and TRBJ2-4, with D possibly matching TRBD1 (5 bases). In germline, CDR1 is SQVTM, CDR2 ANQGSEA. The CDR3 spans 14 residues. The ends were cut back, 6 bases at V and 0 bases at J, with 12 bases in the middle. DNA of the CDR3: TGCAGCGTCGCAGGGCAACTAGCCAAAAACATTCAGTACTTC. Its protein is CSVAGQLAKNIQYF.

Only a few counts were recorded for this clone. This CDR3 reads CASSYQGPQPQHF. The CDR3, as DNA: TGTGCCAGCAGTTACCAGGGTCCTCAGCCCCAGCATTTT. This sequence joins TRBV6-6 and TRBJ1-5; D might be TRBD1 (5 bases). The germline V gene has CDR1 MNHNY and CDR2 SVGAGI (reference sequence). The CDR3 totals 13 residues. V dropped 2 bases and J dropped 6 bases, with 8 bases sitting between them.

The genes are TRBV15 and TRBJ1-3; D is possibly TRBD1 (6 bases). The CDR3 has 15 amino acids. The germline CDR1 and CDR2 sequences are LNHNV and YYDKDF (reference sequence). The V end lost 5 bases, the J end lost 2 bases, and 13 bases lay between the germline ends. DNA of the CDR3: TGTGCCACCAGCCCCCGGGGGGCGCCTGGAAACACCATATATTTT. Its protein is CATSPRGAPGNTIYF.

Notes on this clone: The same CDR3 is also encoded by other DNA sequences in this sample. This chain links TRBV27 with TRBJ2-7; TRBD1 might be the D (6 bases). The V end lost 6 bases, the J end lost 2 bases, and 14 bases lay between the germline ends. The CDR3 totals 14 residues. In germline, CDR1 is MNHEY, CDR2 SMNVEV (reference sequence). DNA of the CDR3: TGTGCCAGCAGATCCGGGACACTTCCCTACGAGCAGTACTTC. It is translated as CASRSGTLPYEQYF.

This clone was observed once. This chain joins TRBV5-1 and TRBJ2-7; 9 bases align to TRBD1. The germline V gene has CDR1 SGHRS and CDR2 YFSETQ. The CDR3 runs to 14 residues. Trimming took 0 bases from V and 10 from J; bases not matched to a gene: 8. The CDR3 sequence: CASSLGDRASDQYF. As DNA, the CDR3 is TGCGCCAGCAGCTTGGGGGACAGGGCTTCTGACCAGTACTTC.

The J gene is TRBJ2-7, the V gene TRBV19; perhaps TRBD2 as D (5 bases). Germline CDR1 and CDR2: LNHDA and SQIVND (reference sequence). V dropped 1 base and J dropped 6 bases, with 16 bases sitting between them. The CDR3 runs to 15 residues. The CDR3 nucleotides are TGTGCCAGTAGTATAGTGAGATCGGGATCGAGCGAGCAGTACTTC. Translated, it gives CASSIVRSGSSEQYF.

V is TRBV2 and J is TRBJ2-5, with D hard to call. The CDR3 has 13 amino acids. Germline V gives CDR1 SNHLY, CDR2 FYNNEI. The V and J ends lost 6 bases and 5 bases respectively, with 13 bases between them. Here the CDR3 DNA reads TGTGCCAGCAGCCCCCTAGGTTCGGAGACCCAGTACTTC. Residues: CASSPLGSETQYF.

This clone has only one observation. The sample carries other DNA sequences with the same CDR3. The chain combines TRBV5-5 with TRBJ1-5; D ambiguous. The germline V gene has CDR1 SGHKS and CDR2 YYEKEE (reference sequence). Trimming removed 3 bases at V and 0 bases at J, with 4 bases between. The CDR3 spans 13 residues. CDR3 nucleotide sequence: TGTGCCAGCAGCTGGGATAGCAATCAGCCCCAGCATTTT. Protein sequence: CASSWDSNQPQHF.

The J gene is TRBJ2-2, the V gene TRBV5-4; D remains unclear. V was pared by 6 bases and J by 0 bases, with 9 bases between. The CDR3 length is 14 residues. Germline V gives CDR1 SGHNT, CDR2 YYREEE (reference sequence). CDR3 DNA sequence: TGTGCCAGCACCGGCTACTCGAACACCGGGGAGCTGTTTTTT. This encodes CASTGYSNTGELFF.